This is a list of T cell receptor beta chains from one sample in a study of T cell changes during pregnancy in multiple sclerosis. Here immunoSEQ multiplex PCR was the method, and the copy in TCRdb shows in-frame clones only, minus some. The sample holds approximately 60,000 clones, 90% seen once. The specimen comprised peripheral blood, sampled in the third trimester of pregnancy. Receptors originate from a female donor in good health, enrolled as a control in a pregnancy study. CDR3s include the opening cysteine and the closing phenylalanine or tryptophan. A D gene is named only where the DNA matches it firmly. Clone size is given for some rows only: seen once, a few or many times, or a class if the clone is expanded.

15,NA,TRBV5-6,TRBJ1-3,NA,CASSSQANSGNTIYF,TGTGCCAGCAGCTCACAGGCCAACTCTGGAAACACCATATATTTT
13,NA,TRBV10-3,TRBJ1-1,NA,CAISYAGDTEAFF,TGTGCCATCAGCTACGCGGGGGACACTGAAGCTTTCTTT
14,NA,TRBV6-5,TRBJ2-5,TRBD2,CASRTTSGEETQYF,TGTGCCAGCAGGACGACTAGCGGGGAAGAGACCCAGTACTTC
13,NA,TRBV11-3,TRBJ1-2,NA,CASSPGANYGYTF,TGTGCCAGCAGCCCTGGAGCTAACTATGGCTACACCTTC
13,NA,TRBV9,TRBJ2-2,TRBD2,CASSGGLAGELFF,TGTGCCAGCAGCGGAGGACTAGCCGGGGAGCTGTTTTTT
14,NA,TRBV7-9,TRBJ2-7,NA,CASSLGRAGGGQYF,TGTGCCAGCAGCTTAGGGCGGGCGGGCGGCGGGCAGTACTTC
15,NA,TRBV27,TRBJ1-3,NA,CASSLSTGAGNTIYF,TGTGCCAGCAGTTTATCGACGGGTGCTGGAAACACCATATATTTT
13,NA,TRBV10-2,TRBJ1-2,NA,CATATSLNYGYTF,TGCGCCACCGCGACAAGTCTTAACTATGGCTACACCTTC
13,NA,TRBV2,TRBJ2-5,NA,CASILFGGQTQYF,TGTGCCAGCATCCTTTTCGGGGGACAGACCCAGTACTTC
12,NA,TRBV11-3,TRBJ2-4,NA,CASSLRGHIQYF,TGTGCCAGCAGCTTAAGGGGTCACATTCAGTACTTC
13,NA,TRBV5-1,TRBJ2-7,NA,CASSSRQDYEQYF,TGCGCCAGCAGCTCCCGACAGGACTACGAGCAGTACTTC
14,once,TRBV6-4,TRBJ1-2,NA,CATRQPRGDYGYTF,TGTGCCACCCGACAGCCCAGGGGCGACTATGGCTACACCTTC
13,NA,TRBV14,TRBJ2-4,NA,CASSPFTGNIQYF,TGTGCCAGCAGCCCTTTCACGGGTAACATTCAGTACTTC
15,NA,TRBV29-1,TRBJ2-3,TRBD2,CSVEDLGGGADTQYF,TGCAGCGTTGAAGATCTTGGCGGGGGGGCAGATACGCAGTATTTT
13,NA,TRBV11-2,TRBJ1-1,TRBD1,CASGGARGLEAFF,TGTGCCAGCGGCGGGGCCAGGGGGCTTGAAGCTTTCTTT
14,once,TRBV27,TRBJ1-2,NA,CASSSAGPNYGYTF,TGTGCCAGCAGTTCAGCTGGGCCAAACTATGGCTACACCTTC
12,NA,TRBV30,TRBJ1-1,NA,CAWRRRNTEAFF,TGTGCCTGGAGGAGAAGAAACACTGAAGCTTTCTTT
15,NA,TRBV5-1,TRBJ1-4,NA,CASWAGDGTNEKLFF,TGCGCCAGCTGGGCAGGGGATGGGACTAATGAAAAACTGTTTTTT
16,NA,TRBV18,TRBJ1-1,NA,CASSHTDMAGNTEAFF,TGTGCCAGCTCACATACCGACATGGCCGGAAACACTGAAGCTTTCTTT
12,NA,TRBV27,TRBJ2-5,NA,CASSFPGETQYF,TGTGCCAGCAGCTTCCCAGGAGAGACCCAGTACTTC
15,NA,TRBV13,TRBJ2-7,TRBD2,CASSLGLAGAYEQYF,TGTGCCAGCAGCTTAGGCCTAGCGGGAGCCTACGAGCAGTACTTC
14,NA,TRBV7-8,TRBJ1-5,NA,CASSLGWGEQPQHF,TGTGCCAGCAGCTTAGGATGGGGAGAACAGCCCCAGCATTTT
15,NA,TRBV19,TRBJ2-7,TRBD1,CASSITGTGTYEQYF,TGTGCCAGTAGTATAACGGGGACAGGGACCTACGAGCAGTACTTC
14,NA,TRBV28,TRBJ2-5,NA,CASSFIAAAETQYF,TGTGCCAGCAGTTTCATAGCTGCTGCGGAGACCCAGTACTTC
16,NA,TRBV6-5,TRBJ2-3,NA,CASSYYGSTKGDTQYF,TGTGCCAGCAGTTACTATGGGTCAACCAAGGGGGATACGCAGTATTTT
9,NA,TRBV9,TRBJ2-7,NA,CATFYEQYF,TGTGCCACCTTTTACGAGCAGTACTTC
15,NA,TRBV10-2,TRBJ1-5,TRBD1,CASSESGTAYQPQHF,TGCGCCAGCAGTGAGTCGGGGACAGCCTATCAGCCCCAGCATTTT
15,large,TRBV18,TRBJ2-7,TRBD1,CASSPDRGLGNEQYF,TGTGCCAGCTCGCCGGACAGGGGTTTGGGCAACGAGCAGTACTTC
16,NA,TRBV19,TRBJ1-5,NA,CASSTTLWASNQPQHF,TGTGCCAGTAGTACCACCTTATGGGCTAGCAATCAGCCCCAGCATTTT
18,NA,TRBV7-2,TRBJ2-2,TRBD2,CASSLVVAGGANTGELFF,TGTGCCAGCAGCTTAGTTGTAGCGGGGGGCGCGAACACCGGGGAGCTGTTTTTT
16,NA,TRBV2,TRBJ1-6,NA,CASSDRGALNNSPLHF,TGTGCCAGCAGTGACCGGGGGGCTCTTAATAATTCACCCCTCCACTTT
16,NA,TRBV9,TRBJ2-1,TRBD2,CASSPLAGGPGNEQFF,TGTGCCAGCAGCCCTTTAGCGGGAGGGCCGGGCAATGAGCAGTTCTTC
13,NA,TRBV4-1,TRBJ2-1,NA,CASSQDFRKEQFF,TGCGCCAGCAGCCAAGATTTCAGGAAAGAGCAGTTCTTC